Presented here are 25 T cell receptor beta chains from one specimen sequenced in a study of T cell repertoires in cytomegalovirus infection. TCRdb re-analysed the reads in MiXCR, keeping a single row per CDR3 protein. The sample contains approximately 750,000 distinct CDR3 sequences, approximately 34% of which appear only once. Sequencing was done on a sample of PBMCs. The receptor source for this set is a human donor in good health (CMV status not recorded). Some clones in this sample may be carry-over from other donors' samples.

The V and J genes are TRBV15 and TRBJ1-5, with a tentative D call TRBD1 (6 bases). The length of the CDR3 is 16 residues. CDR1 and CDR2 from the germline V gene are LNHNV and YYDKDF (reference sequence). V lost 1 base and J 5 bases, leaving 15 bases between the germline ends. The CDR3 region is CATSRASGTSDQPQHF. The DNA for the CDR3 is TGTGCCACCAGCAGAGCTTCCGGGACATCAGATCAGCCCCAGCATTTT.

This clonotype occurred a few times. This chain joins TRBV7-2 and TRBJ2-7, with 7 bases lining up with TRBD2. Germline values: CDR1 SGHTA, CDR2 FQGNSA. V lost 1 base and J lost 6; bases outside the gene matches: 6. This CDR3 contains 14 residues. The CDR3 DNA reads TGTGCCAGCAGCTTAGATGTAGGGAGGGCCGAGCAGTACTTC. Translating gives CASSLDVGRAEQYF.

The rearrangement links TRBV7-3 to TRBJ2-3; D remains ambiguous. CDR3 length equals 16 residues. Trimming took off 1 base at V and 4 bases at J, with 15 bases between the two ends. Germline V gene sequence: CDR1 SGHTA, CDR2 FQGTGA. The CDR3 sequence: CASSLIGPDPADTQYF. The CDR3 DNA follows: TGTGCCAGCAGCTTAATAGGGCCGGATCCAGCAGATACGCAGTATTTT.

The sample holds a few counts of this clonotype. The V and J genes are TRBV7-2 and TRBJ1-2, with 7 bases fitting TRBD1. CDR1 SGHTA and CDR2 FQGNSA come from the germline V gene. J lost 8 bases, V lost 5 bases, and 20 bases had no gene match. The CDR3 length is 17 residues. CDR3 DNA sequence: TGTGCCAGCAGCCGCACGTCCAACGGTCACAGGGGTATGGGCTACACCTTC. It translates to CASSRTSNGHRGMGYTF.

With respect to this clonotype: A junction boundary mismatches the germline segment, possibly from a read error. DNA of the CDR3: TGTGCCAGCAGCATCAGACAGGGCTACGAGCATTACTTC. This sequence encodes CASSIRQGYEHYF. The chain carries TRBV7-2 and TRBJ2-7, with 7 positions matching TRBD1. The CDR3 runs to 13 residues. Germline-derived CDR1 and CDR2 are SGHTA and FQGNSA.

In its sample, this clonotype was seen a few times. This chain uses TRBV7-9 with TRBJ1-1; D is undetermined. The CDR3 consists of 15 residues. CDR1 and CDR2 from the germline V gene are SEHNR and FQNEAQ (reference sequence). V shed 1 base and J shed 4 bases, with 13 bases lying between them. CDR3 residues: CASSLGEGGFTEAFF. The CDR3 nucleotides are TGTGCCAGCAGCTTAGGTGAGGGAGGTTTCACTGAAGCTTTCTTT. The full variable domain, with the rest looked up from reference TRBV7-9 and TRBJ1-1, is DTGVSQNPRHKITKRGQNVTFRCDPISEHNRLYWYRQTLGQGPEFLTYFQNEAQLEKSRLLSDRFSAERPKGSFSTLEIQRTEQGDSAMYLCASSLGEGGFTEAFFGQGTRLTVV.

With regard to this clonotype: Compared with germline, one end of the junction differs, possibly owing to a read error. The chain employs TRBV7-8 and TRBJ2-4; 9 positions agree with TRBD1. Germline lookup yields CDR1 SGHVS and CDR2 FQNEAQ. The CDR3 extends over 14 amino acids. The CDR3 DNA sequence: TGTGCCAGCAGCCGCCGGGACAGGGATAACATTCATTACTTC. It is translated as CASSRRDRDNIHYF.

The V call is TRBV20-1, the J call TRBJ1-1; D possibly corresponds to TRBD1 (6 bases). Trimming removed 6 bases at V and 8 bases at J, with 25 bases between. Germline CDR1 and CDR2: DFQATT and SNEGSKA (reference sequence). There are 15 residues in the CDR3. For the CDR3, the DNA is TGCAGTGCCCCCCGTGGGGGCGATACTCGGCGGGAAGCTTTCTTT. This translates into CSAPRGGDTRREAFF.

This clonotype was counted only a few times. The V call is TRBV2, the J call TRBJ1-1; TRBD1 agrees at 8 bases. V shed 5 bases, J shed 4 bases, and the junction held 6 bases outside the gene matches. CDR3 size: 14 residues. CDR1 and CDR2 from the germline V gene are SNHLY and FYNNEI. CDR3 DNA: TGTGCCAGCAGTAGTTCAGGGGGCGGCACTGAAGCTTTCTTT. Amino acids: CASSSSGGGTEAFF.

V gene TRBV5-1 combines with J gene TRBJ2-1; 9 bases match TRBD1. There are 16 residues in the CDR3. The V gene end was trimmed by 2 bases and the J gene end by 9 bases; junction bases not matched to a gene: 12. The V gene's germline CDR1 is SGHRS and CDR2 YFSETQ. CDR3: CASSFGAGTGMVEQFF. In DNA, the CDR3 is TGCGCCAGCAGCTTTGGGGCCGGGACAGGGATGGTTGAGCAGTTCTTC.

The rearrangement links TRBV11-2 to TRBJ2-5; D possibly matches TRBD1 or TRBD2 (5 bases each). The CDR3 consists of 15 residues. V was cut by 6 bases and J by 0 bases, with 14 bases left in between. Per germline, CDR1 SGHAT and CDR2 FQNNGV. Here the CDR3 reads CASRRPGRNQETQYF. CDR3 DNA: TGTGCCAGCAGACGACCGGGACGGAACCAAGAGACCCAGTACTTC.

The CDR3 coding sequence is TGTGCCAGCAGTTACTTACCCCCCGGACTAGCGGGGGCCTACGAGCAGTACTTC. It translates to CASSYLPPGLAGAYEQYF. V usage is TRBV6-5 and J usage is TRBJ2-7; TRBD2 aligns across 13 bases. This CDR3 region has 18 residues. Germline trimming cut 1 base from V and 2 bases from J; bases unmatched to any gene: 8. Germline V gives CDR1 MNHEY, CDR2 SVGAGI.

This chain uses TRBV6-2 or TRBV6-3 with TRBJ1-2, with D possibly TRBD1 on 6 matching bases. With 5 bases removed from V and 6 bases from J, the gap between germline ends came to 22 bases. The CDR3 runs 16 residues. The germline CDR1 and CDR2 sequences are MNHEY and SVGEGT. DNA for the CDR3: TGTGCCAGCAGTATTGGGCGCAGTGAGGGACACAATGGCTACACCTTC. Protein: CASSIGRSEGHNGYTF.

This clonotype was seen only a few times. The chain couples TRBV12-3 or TRBV12-4 to TRBJ2-7, with D unclear. The CDR3 loop spans 15 amino acids. V was pared by 3 bases and J by 0 bases, with 12 bases between. CDR3 in amino acids: CASSFGEGPSYEQYF. CDR3 DNA sequence: TGTGCCAGCAGTTTCGGCGAAGGCCCCTCCTACGAGCAGTACTTC.

The chain combines TRBV10-3 with TRBJ2-7; either TRBD1 or TRBD2 may fit D (5 bases each). The CDR3 extends over 16 amino acids. Trimming left V 8 bases short and J 3 bases short, with 23 bases between. Germline lookup yields CDR1 ENHRY and CDR2 SYGVKD. CDR3 in DNA: TGTGCCATCGGGACGCGGACCGTGGGGCCCGGCTACGAGCAGTACTTC. It codes for CAIGTRTVGPGYEQYF.

This clonotype was counted a few times. CDR3 residues: CASSLDDRGRGLNSPLHF. Here the CDR3 DNA reads TGTGCCAGCAGCTTAGATGACAGGGGTCGGGGATTAAATTCACCCCTCCACTTT. The V call is TRBV7-9, the J call TRBJ1-6; 8 bases line up with TRBD1. This CDR3 spans 18 amino acids. Trimming cost V 1 base and J 7 bases; bases outside gene matches: 12. The germline V gene has CDR1 SEHNR and CDR2 FQNEAQ (reference sequence). Full variable domain (rest looked up from reference TRBV7-9 and TRBJ1-6): DTGVSQNPRHKITKRGQNVTFRCDPISEHNRLYWYRQTLGQGPEFLTYFQNEAQLEKSRLLSDRFSAERPKGSFSTLEIQRTEQGDSAMYLCASSLDDRGRGLNSPLHFGNGTRLTVT.

This clonotype was observed a single time. V and J are TRBV27 and TRBJ2-1; tentatively, D is TRBD1 (6 bases). The CDR3 extends over 15 amino acids. Trimming took 6 bases from V and 4 from J, leaving 16 bases between them. The germline CDR1 and CDR2 sequences are MNHEY and SMNVEV (reference sequence). The CDR3 sequence: CASSLRGISYNEQFF. CDR3 DNA: TGTGCCAGCAGCCTAAGGGGGATTTCTTACAATGAGCAGTTCTTC.

About this clonotype: A much larger clone sits a single nucleotide away, making a read error possible. The chain combines TRBV6-5 with TRBJ1-2, with TRBD1 matching over 9 bases. Germline assignment: CDR1 MNHEY and CDR2 SVGAGI. Unmatched junction bases numbered 3, after V lost 6 bases and J lost 1 base. The CDR3 consists of 14 residues. DNA for the CDR3: TGTGCCAGCAGAGGACAGGGGAATAACTATGGCTACACCTTC. Translated: CASRGQGNNYGYTF.

In its sample, this clonotype was seen a few times. V usage is TRBV5-1 and J usage is TRBJ2-7; TRBD1 might be the D (7 bases). Germline lookup yields CDR1 SGHRS and CDR2 YFSETQ. This CDR3 comprises 15 residues. V was trimmed by 2 bases and J by 4 bases, leaving 16 bases between them. CDR3 sequence (DNA): TGCGCCAGCAGCTTCGCCCCAGGGGGACTTTACGAGCAGTACTTC. This translates into CASSFAPGGLYEQYF.

This sequence joins TRBV7-9 and TRBJ2-7, with TRBD2 matching over 8 bases. The CDR3 runs to 13 residues. CDR1 is SEHNR and CDR2 is FQNEAQ in the germline V gene (reference sequence). V trimming: 4 bases; J trimming: 3 bases; junction bases outside the gene matches: 2. CDR3 loop: CASSYSGVYEQYF. The CDR3 coding sequence is TGTGCCAGCAGCTATAGCGGGGTCTACGAGCAGTACTTC. Complete variable domain (other parts from reference TRBV7-9 and TRBJ2-7): DTGVSQNPRHKITKRGQNVTFRCDPISEHNRLYWYRQTLGQGPEFLTYFQNEAQLEKSRLLSDRFSAERPKGSFSTLEIQRTEQGDSAMYLCASSYSGVYEQYFGPGTRLTVT.

The rearrangement links TRBV7-9 to TRBJ2-7, with a possible D match to TRBD1 (5 bases). Between the trimmed V and J ends, which lost 9 bases and 4 bases, there was a span of 19 bases. This CDR3 region has 14 residues. Germline CDR1 is SEHNR and CDR2 is FQNEAQ (reference sequence). For the CDR3, the DNA is TGTGCCAGTAGTTCCCAGGGCAAGAGGTACGAGCAGTACTTC. It is translated as CASSSQGKRYEQYF.

This clonotype came up a few times. The V call is TRBV12-3 or TRBV12-4, the J call TRBJ1-6; D perhaps matches TRBD1 (5 bases). The V end was cut by 2 bases, the J end by 7 bases, with 12 bases between. The CDR3 is 15 amino acids. Here the CDR3 DNA reads TGTGCCAGCAGTTTAAGCGGGGGTTCCAATTCACCCCTCCACTTT. Residues: CASSLSGGSNSPLHF.

There are a few counts of this clonotype. The genes are TRBV6-1 and TRBJ1-5; D uncertain. The CDR3 is 13 residues long. Trimming took off 6 bases at V and 6 bases at J, with 12 bases between the two ends. Germline CDR1 MNHNS, CDR2 SASEGT. The CDR3 protein is CASRGLMGQPQHF. The CDR3 DNA is TGTGCCAGCAGGGGTCTTATGGGTCAGCCCCAGCATTTT.

This clonotype was counted a few times. The chain uses TRBV12-3 or TRBV12-4 and TRBJ2-7; TRBD1 might be the D (6 bases). V gave up 2 bases and J gave up 2 bases, with 13 bases separating them. The CDR3 contains 15 residues. In DNA, the CDR3 is TGTGCCAGCAGTTTACGGTCAGGGGCTCCCTACGAGCAGTACTTC. Its translation is CASSLRSGAPYEQYF.

V usage is TRBV20-1 and J usage is TRBJ2-7; D gene unclear. Germline CDR1 and CDR2: DFQATT and SNEGSKA (reference sequence). The V and J ends lost 4 bases and 1 base respectively, with 8 bases between them. This CDR3 has 12 residues. The CDR3 region is CSAKAHSYEQYF. CDR3 DNA: TGCAGTGCTAAGGCCCATTCCTACGAGCAGTACTTC.